Listed below are T cell receptor beta chains from one sample, sequenced in a study of graft-versus-host responses after intestinal transplantation. Generated by immunoSEQ multiplex PCR, the TCRdb table keeps only in-frame clones and is missing some. This table has approximately 5,000 clones, approximately 85% appearing once. Here the sequenced sample was ileum tissue, taken 156 days after intestinal transplant. Receptors originate from a human patient who received an intestinal transplant, so some T cells may come from the graft donor. Both conserved end residues are part of each CDR3. D genes are given only for firm matches. Clone size, where shown, is once, few, many, or a class for clones that have expanded.

d_call | j_call | v_call | clone_size | cdr3_nt | cdr3_aa
- | TRBJ2-5 | TRBV10-2 | - | TGCGCCAGCGCAACCCCGAAGGCGCGACCAGAGCAGTACTTC | CASATPKARPEQYF
- | TRBJ1-5 | TRBV6-5 | - | TGTGCCAGCAGTTCCAGGGGTAATCAGCCCCAGCATTTT | CASSSRGNQPQHF
- | TRBJ1-1 | TRBV7-6 | - | TGTGCCAGCAGCCTCAACACAGGAGAGGATGAAGCTTTCTTT | CASSLNTGEDEAFF
- | TRBJ1-2 | TRBV14 | - | TGTGCCAGCAGCCAAGATGGTAGGAACATGCGTGGCTACACCTTC | CASSQDGRNMRGYTF
- | TRBJ2-7 | TRBV6-6 | - | TGTGCCAGCAGTTACTCGGTACTTTACGAGCAGTACTTC | CASSYSVLYEQYF
- | TRBJ1-5 | TRBV6-6 | - | TGTGCCAGCAGTTCCCCTTCGCCCAATCAGCCCCAGCATTTT | CASSSPSPNQPQHF
- | TRBJ2-1 | TRBV4-3 | - | TGCGCCAGCAGCCAAGTCTTCTCGGGGCCCTTGTGGAATGAGCAGTTCTTC | CASSQVFSGPLWNEQFF
- | TRBJ1-6 | TRBV14 | - | TGTGCCAGCAGCCGGGTCCCCAATTCACCCCTCCACTTT | CASSRVPNSPLHF
TRBD1 | TRBJ2-2 | TRBV9 | - | TGTGCCAGCAGCGTAGGCGGACAGGCCGGGGAGCTGTTTTTT | CASSVGGQAGELFF
TRBD2 | TRBJ2-7 | TRBV30 | - | TGTGCCTGGAGTTTGAGGGAGGGCGAGCAGTACTTC | CAWSLREGEQYF
TRBD1 | TRBJ1-2 | TRBV9 | - | TGTGCCAGCAGCCTTCAGGGGGCAGGCTATGGCTACACCTTC | CASSLQGAGYGYTF
- | TRBJ2-7 | TRBV27 | - | TGTGCCAGCAGTTTATCAGGGGGCTACGAGCAGTACTTC | CASSLSGGYEQYF
TRBD2 | TRBJ2-2 | TRBV10-1 | - | TGCGCCAGCAGTGAGCGGGGGGAGGGCACCGGGGAGCTGTTTTTT | CASSERGEGTGELFF
- | TRBJ1-5 | TRBV6-1 | few | TGTGCCAGCAGTGAAGGGACACAGGGTAATCAGCCCCAGCATTTT | CASSEGTQGNQPQHF
TRBD2 | TRBJ2-7 | TRBV4-3 | few | TGCGCCAGCAGCGAAGCGGGGGGGCGCGACGAGCAGTACTTC | CASSEAGGRDEQYF
TRBD2 | TRBJ2-5 | TRBV2 | - | TGTGCCAGCAGTGATAAGCGGGGGGGCGGGGAGACCCAGTACTTC | CASSDKRGGGETQYF
TRBD2 | TRBJ2-7 | TRBV4-2 | - | TGTGCCAGCAGCCAAGGGCTAGCGGGAGGGCCCTACGAGCAGTACTTC | CASSQGLAGGPYEQYF
TRBD2 | TRBJ2-5 | TRBV30 | - | TGTGCCTGGAGCGAAGACGCGGGGGAAGAGACCCAGTACTTC | CAWSEDAGEETQYF
- | TRBJ1-4 | TRBV2 | large | TGTGCCAGCAGTGTTCCAGGGACGAAAAGTGAAAAACTGTTTTTT | CASSVPGTKSEKLFF
- | TRBJ1-4 | TRBV27 | - | TGTGCCAGCAGTCACCTGGATGGGTACTGTTTT | CASSHLDGYCF
- | TRBJ1-2 | TRBV7-9 | - | TGTGCCAGCAGCTTAGATTGGGCCTCTGGTGGCTACACCTTC | CASSLDWASGGYTF
- | TRBJ2-5 | TRBV5-4 | - | TGTGCCAGCAGCTTGACAGGGTGGGAGACCCAGTACTTC | CASSLTGWETQYF
TRBD2 | TRBJ2-1 | TRBV13 | - | TGTGCCAGCAGCTCACGGGGACTAGGGATGCTCTATGAGCAGTTCTTC | CASSSRGLGMLYEQFF
- | TRBJ2-2 | TRBV27 | - | TGTGCCAGCAGTTCTGGGACCCAAGGTTCGAGGGAGCTGTTTTTT | CASSSGTQGSRELFF
TRBD2 | TRBJ2-3 | TRBV4-1 | - | TGCGCCAGCAGCCAAGAACCGGCCCTAGCGGGAGCAGATACGCAGTATTTT | CASSQEPALAGADTQYF
- | TRBJ1-5 | TRBV10-3 | once | TGTGCCATCAGTGAGTCGTGGGATTATAGCAATCAGCCCCAGCATTTT | CAISESWDYSNQPQHF
- | TRBJ1-1 | TRBV6-6 | - | TGTGCCAGCAGTTACGGGACACATGAAGCTTTCTTT | CASSYGTHEAFF
- | TRBJ2-3 | TRBV11-2 | - | TGTGCCAGCACCCCCTGGTTCACAGATACGCAGTATTTT | CASTPWFTDTQYF
TRBD2 | TRBJ2-1 | TRBV28 | - | TGTGCCAGCAGTTCTGCTAGCGGCTACAATGAGCAGTTCTTC | CASSSASGYNEQFF
- | TRBJ2-2 | TRBV7-2 | - | TGTGCCAGCATTAGGGGCCGGGAGCTGTTTTTT | CASIRGRELFF
- | TRBJ2-2 | TRBV16 | - | TGTGCCAGCAGCCAATCTAGGGGCCGCACCGGGGAGCTGTTTTTT | CASSQSRGRTGELFF
- | TRBJ1-1 | TRBV6-1 | once | TGTGCCAGCAGGGACACATACACTGAAGCTTTCTTT | CASRDTYTEAFF
- | TRBJ1-2 | TRBV19 | - | TGTGCCAGTAGCTCGGGACGGTTCTATGGCTACACCTTC | CASSSGRFYGYTF
- | TRBJ1-2 | TRBV6-5 | - | TGTGCCAGCAGTCCCTTTTCTAAGGGTAACTATGGCTACACCTTC | CASSPFSKGNYGYTF
TRBD1 | TRBJ1-1 | TRBV6-1 | - | TGTGCCAGCAGTATACAGGGGGCGAGCACTGAAGCTTTCTTT | CASSIQGASTEAFF
TRBD2 | TRBJ2-7 | TRBV2 | - | TGTGCCAGCAGCGAAACCTTAGCGGGAGGGTCCTACGAGCAGTACTTC | CASSETLAGGSYEQYF
- | TRBJ1-2 | TRBV2 | - | TGTGCCAGCAGTGGGGAAAGGTATGGCTACACCTTC | CASSGERYGYTF
- | TRBJ2-7 | TRBV28 | - | TGTGCCAGCAGTTTGGGTGACGAGCAGTACTTC | CASSLGDEQYF
TRBD1 | TRBJ1-6 | TRBV30 | - | TGTGCCTGGAGTGCAGGAGGGACAGGGGATCGATCACCCCTCCACTTT | CAWSAGGTGDRSPLHF
- | TRBJ1-6 | TRBV18 | - | TGTGCCAGCTCACCAGGGTTTAATTCACCCCTCCACTTT | CASSPGFNSPLHF
TRBD2 | TRBJ2-1 | TRBV28 | - | TGTGCCAGCAGTTCCCCGGGACTAGCGGGAGTCCCCTGGGACAATGAGCAGTTCTTC | CASSSPGLAGVPWDNEQFF
- | TRBJ2-2 | TRBV30 | - | TGTGCCTGGGAAGATCGGGGTTCAGGGCTGAACACCGGGGAGCTGTTTTTT | CAWEDRGSGLNTGELFF
- | TRBJ2-7 | TRBV6-6 | once | TGTGCCAGCAGAATAGGGACGGGGTTCTACGAGCAGTACTTC | CASRIGTGFYEQYF
- | TRBJ1-2 | TRBV25-1 | - | TGTGCCAGCAGGGGGGGAAAGAGCTATGGCTACACCTTC | CASRGGKSYGYTF
- | TRBJ1-1 | TRBV19 | - | TGTGCCAGTAGTCCATATCCCGACGGGAGGGGTGAAGCTTTCTTT | CASSPYPDGRGEAFF
- | TRBJ1-2 | TRBV7-9 | - | TGTGCCAGCAGCCCAGACCTCGTGGCCTACTATGGCTACACCTTC | CASSPDLVAYYGYTF
- | TRBJ2-2 | TRBV10-1 | - | TGCGCCAGCGGCCTAGGGCAGGGGAGAATCACCGGGGAGCTGTTTTTT | CASGLGQGRITGELFF
- | TRBJ1-3 | TRBV30 | once | TGTGCCTGGAGTGTAACCTCTGGAAACACCATATATTTT | CAWSVTSGNTIYF
TRBD2 | TRBJ2-4 | TRBV27 | - | TGTGCCAGCAGTCCAAGCCCGGGACTAGCGGATCTAGCCAAAAACATTCAGTACTTC | CASSPSPGLADLAKNIQYF
- | TRBJ2-1 | TRBV5-6 | - | TGTGCCAGCAGCTTCGGCAGGGACTACAATGAGCAGTTCTTC | CASSFGRDYNEQFF
- | TRBJ1-2 | TRBV5-6 | - | TGTGCCAGCAGCGTACAGACAGCAGAAAACTATGGCTACACCTTC | CASSVQTAENYGYTF
- | TRBJ1-6 | TRBV27 | - | TGTGCCAGCAGTTTAGAGCACTCACCCCTCCACTTT | CASSLEHSPLHF
- | TRBJ2-1 | TRBV21-1 | once | TGTGCCAGCAGCAAAGCGGGGTCGGACAACAATGAGCAGTTCTTC | CASSKAGSDNNEQFF
- | TRBJ2-1 | TRBV2 | - | TGTGCCAGCAGGGGGACGTGGGGGTCATATGAGCAGTTCTTC | CASRGTWGSYEQFF
TRBD2 | TRBJ2-5 | TRBV10-2 | - | TGCGCCAGCAGTGAAACCCTAGCGGGAGGTAAAGAGACCCAGTACTTC | CASSETLAGGKETQYF
TRBD1 | TRBJ1-2 | TRBV6-1 | - | TGTGCCAGCAGACACGGGACAGGGGGCACGGATGGCTACACCTTC | CASRHGTGGTDGYTF
TRBD2 | TRBJ2-7 | TRBV28 | - | TGTGCCAGCAGTTTAACGGCGGGAGGCCCCTACGAGCAGTACTTC | CASSLTAGGPYEQYF
- | TRBJ1-5 | TRBV6-6 | - | TGTGCCAGCAGTTACTCTCAGGGTGGTCAGCCCCAGCATTTT | CASSYSQGGQPQHF
- | TRBJ1-4 | TRBV30 | few | TGTGCCTGGAGTGAGGGACTTAATGAAAAACTGTTTTTT | CAWSEGLNEKLFF